This is a list of T cell receptor beta chains from one sample in a study of T cells after posttransplantation cyclophosphamide. Profiled with immunoSEQ multiplex PCR; TCRdb holds only in-frame clones, not every one. The sample lists approximately 6,900 clones; roughly 98% were seen once. The sample was naive CD8+ T cells sorted from PBMCs. Every receptor here comes from a woman aged 25-40 years in good health and a related stem cell transplant donor. Both conserved end residues are part of each CDR3. D genes are given only for firm matches. Clone sizes are given selectively: once, few, many, or a class where the clone is expanded.

-	TRBV12-5	-	TRBJ1-5	15	CASGLTGLGNQPQHF	TGTGCTAGTGGTTTGACAGGGCTTGGCAATCAGCCCCAGCATTTT
TRBD1	TRBV5-1	-	TRBJ1-4	15	CASSLQGATNEKLFF	TGCGCCAGCAGCCTCCAGGGGGCGACTAATGAAAAACTGTTTTTT
TRBD1	TRBV4-3	-	TRBJ1-4	16	CASSQDQRTGGEKLFF	TGCGCCAGCAGCCAAGATCAACGGACAGGTGGCGAAAAACTGTTTTTT
-	TRBV4-3	-	TRBJ2-1	15	CASSPGMVNYNEQFF	TGCGCCAGCAGCCCAGGCATGGTCAACTACAATGAGCAGTTCTTC
TRBD1	TRBV10-3	-	TRBJ1-2	14	CAISEPGQGKGYTF	TGTGCCATCAGTGAGCCCGGACAGGGCAAGGGCTACACCTTC
-	TRBV7-6	-	TRBJ1-5	13	CASGSGGNQPQHF	TGTGCCAGCGGTTCCGGGGGCAATCAGCCCCAGCATTTT
-	TRBV11-3	once	TRBJ2-1	13	CASSRAGDGEQFF	TGTGCCAGCAGTCGCGCAGGGGACGGTGAGCAGTTCTTC
-	TRBV7-9	-	TRBJ1-1	13	CASSFRVDTEAFF	TGTGCCAGCAGCTTCAGGGTGGACACTGAAGCTTTCTTT
-	TRBV28	-	TRBJ1-1	15	CASSLSLTGFAEAFF	TGTGCCAGCAGTTTATCACTTACAGGGTTTGCTGAAGCTTTCTTT
-	TRBV4-2	-	TRBJ2-7	14	CASSQIERTYEQYF	TGTGCCAGCAGCCAAATCGAGCGAACCTACGAGCAGTACTTC
-	TRBV13	-	TRBJ1-1	14	CASSPWGPNTEAFF	TGTGCCAGCAGCCCATGGGGGCCAAACACTGAAGCTTTCTTT
TRBD2	TRBV7-2	-	TRBJ2-3	17	CASSLGARGGSTDTQYF	TGTGCCAGCAGCTTAGGGGCCCGGGGGGGGAGCACAGATACGCAGTATTTT
TRBD2	TRBV4-2	-	TRBJ2-7	19	CASSQVSGTSGTSSYEQYF	TGTGCCAGCAGCCAAGTCTCTGGGACTAGCGGGACGAGCTCCTACGAGCAGTACTTC
-	TRBV7-9	-	TRBJ1-6	16	CASSLDSQGLRSPLHF	TGTGCCAGCAGCTTAGATTCCCAGGGGCTGCGCTCACCCCTCCACTTT
-	TRBV23-1	-	TRBJ1-2	14	CASSLSCTEYGYTF	TGCGCCAGCAGTCTCTCGTGCACCGAGTATGGCTACACCTTC
-	TRBV15	-	TRBJ2-5	12	CATSRAEETQYF	TGTGCCACCAGCAGGGCAGAAGAGACCCAGTACTTC
-	TRBV6-9	-	TRBJ2-7	15	CASSYFPGATYEQYF	TGTGCCAGCAGTTATTTCCCAGGGGCCACCTACGAGCAGTACTTC
-	TRBV5-5	-	TRBJ2-3	16	CASSLYPQISTDTQYF	TGTGCCAGCAGCTTATACCCCCAGATTAGCACAGATACGCAGTATTTT
-	TRBV9	once	TRBJ1-1	15	CASSALQAGNTEAFF	TGTGCCAGCAGCGCCCTCCAGGCAGGGAACACTGAAGCTTTCTTT
TRBD1	TRBV29-1	-	TRBJ1-2	13	CSAPVGTAYGYTF	TGCAGCGCCCCGGTCGGGACAGCCTATGGCTACACCTTC
TRBD2	TRBV15	-	TRBJ2-5	20	CATSRDGGSGGPRPLETQYF	TGTGCCACCAGCAGAGATGGTGGTAGCGGGGGGCCCCGGCCCTTAGAGACCCAGTACTTC
-	TRBV5-6	-	TRBJ2-7	14	CASSLGGVSYEQYF	TGTGCCAGCAGCTTAGGGGGGGTGTCCTACGAGCAGTACTTC
-	TRBV27	-	TRBJ2-1	12	CASSKRYNEQFF	TGTGCCAGCAGTAAGAGGTACAATGAGCAGTTCTTC
-	TRBV15	-	TRBJ2-7	14	CATSRDTGRYEQYF	TGTGCCACCAGCAGAGATACCGGTCGCTACGAGCAGTACTTC
TRBD1	TRBV4-2	once	TRBJ1-5	15	CASSQPGQSNQPQHF	TGTGCCAGCAGCCAGCCGGGACAGAGCAATCAGCCCCAGCATTTT
TRBD2	TRBV7-3	-	TRBJ2-3	15	CASSLTSGGADTQYF	TGTGCCAGCAGCTTGACTAGCGGGGGCGCAGATACGCAGTATTTT
TRBD1	TRBV5-1	-	TRBJ1-5	15	CASSLGGQSNQPQHF	TGCGCCAGCAGCTTGGGGGGACAGTCCAATCAGCCCCAGCATTTT
-	TRBV29-1	-	TRBJ2-2	13	CSVERENTGELFF	TGCAGCGTTGAACGGGAGAACACCGGGGAGCTGTTTTTT
-	TRBV9	once	TRBJ1-6	16	CASSATGLHRDSPLHF	TGTGCCAGCAGTGCGACAGGATTGCACAGGGATTCACCCCTCCACTTT
-	TRBV5-1	-	TRBJ2-7	15	CASSLKSDGTYEQYF	TGCGCCAGCAGCTTGAAGAGCGACGGAACCTACGAGCAGTACTTC
TRBD1	TRBV28	-	TRBJ1-4	16	CASSSGQAATNEKLFF	TGTGCCAGCAGTTCCGGACAGGCTGCAACTAATGAAAAACTGTTTTTT
-	TRBV7-9	-	TRBJ1-3	16	CASRNSDSSSGNTIYF	TGTGCCAGCAGAAACTCCGACAGTTCCTCTGGAAACACCATATATTTT
-	TRBV6-5	-	TRBJ1-2	13	CASSYGGGNGYTF	TGTGCCAGCAGTTACGGTGGAGGCAATGGCTACACCTTC
-	TRBV4-3	-	TRBJ1-4	15	CASSRRTATNEKLFF	TGCGCCAGCAGCCGGCGGACAGCAACTAATGAAAAACTGTTTTTT
TRBD1	TRBV7-2	-	TRBJ2-7	15	CASSSDRGPSYEQYF	TGTGCCAGCAGCTCTGACAGGGGACCCTCCTATGAGCAGTACTTC
TRBD2	TRBV7-9	-	TRBJ2-7	15	CASSSPRGGLHEQYF	TGTGCCAGCAGCTCCCCTCGGGGGGGTCTGCACGAGCAGTACTTC
TRBD1	TRBV7-9	-	TRBJ1-4	15	CASSLGQGADEKLFF	TGTGCCAGCAGCTTAGGACAGGGGGCGGATGAAAAACTGTTTTTT
-	TRBV6-1	-	TRBJ2-7	15	CASSAWGRGSYEQYF	TGTGCCAGCAGTGCCTGGGGCCGCGGCTCCTACGAGCAGTACTTC
-	TRBV7-9	-	TRBJ1-4	15	CASSYLDQAGEKLFF	TGTGCCAGCAGTTATCTTGACCAAGCGGGCGAAAAACTGTTTTTT
TRBD2	TRBV7-2	once	TRBJ2-5	13	CASSPWGGETQYF	TGTGCCAGCAGCCCGTGGGGGGGAGAGACCCAGTACTTC
-	TRBV4-1	-	TRBJ2-3	14	CASSRRQDTDTQYF	TGCGCCAGCAGCCGGAGGCAGGACACAGATACGCAGTATTTT
TRBD2	TRBV5-6	-	TRBJ2-1	14	CASSLDTGTNEQFF	TGTGCCAGCAGCTTGGACACCGGGACTAACGAGCAGTTCTTC
TRBD1	TRBV4-1	-	TRBJ1-4	20	CASSLRAHIPTGGPQEKLFF	TGCGCCAGCAGCCTCCGGGCTCATATCCCCACAGGGGGACCTCAGGAAAAACTGTTTTTT
TRBD1	TRBV7-3	-	TRBJ1-2	14	CASSSAGTGEGYTF	TGTGCCAGCAGCTCCGCCGGGACAGGGGAAGGCTACACCTTC
TRBD2	TRBV29-1	-	TRBJ2-7	14	CSVELAGVGYEQYF	TGCAGCGTAGAACTAGCGGGGGTTGGCTACGAGCAGTACTTC
-	TRBV7-8	-	TRBJ1-5	13	CASSSQSNQPQHF	TGTGCCAGCAGCTCACAGAGCAATCAGCCCCAGCATTTT
TRBD1	TRBV15	-	TRBJ1-1	15	CATSQRTGQNTEAFF	TGTGCCACCAGCCAACGGACAGGCCAGAACACTGAAGCTTTCTTT
TRBD1	TRBV6-6	-	TRBJ1-1	16	CASSYSITGGNTEAFF	TGTGCCAGCAGTTACTCGATCACAGGGGGAAACACTGAAGCTTTCTTT
-	TRBV27	-	TRBJ1-1	13	CASSLEGNTEAFF	TGTGCCAGCAGTTTGGAGGGAAACACTGAAGCTTTCTTT
TRBD2	TRBV2	-	TRBJ2-5	16	CASMGWGTSKKETQYF	TGTGCCAGCATGGGGTGGGGGACTAGCAAAAAAGAGACCCAGTACTTC
-	TRBV7-6	-	TRBJ2-7	13	CASSLDGGPEQYF	TGTGCCAGCAGCTTAGATGGGGGCCCGGAGCAGTACTTC
-	TRBV11-2	-	TRBJ1-5	13	CASSRIRDQPQHF	TGTGCCAGCAGCCGGATCAGGGATCAGCCCCAGCATTTT
-	TRBV25-1	-	TRBJ2-1	16	CASSEFGRVSYNEQFF	TGTGCCAGCAGTGAATTTGGCAGGGTTTCCTACAATGAGCAGTTCTTC
TRBD2	TRBV2	-	TRBJ2-3	17	CASSDIAGDISTDTQYF	TGTGCCAGCAGTGACATAGCGGGGGACATCAGCACAGATACGCAGTATTTT